The rows below give T cell receptor beta chains drawn from one sample of a study of T cells after yellow fever vaccination. Each CDR3 protein gets one entry after TCRdb re-called the 5' RACE reads with MiXCR. Counted here are 450,000 to 600,000 distinct CDR3 sequences, roughly 12% occurring once; the ten biggest clones make up over 12%. Here the sequenced sample was PBMCs, taken on the day of the yellow fever booster vaccination. The receptors here all came from a man under 40 who received the YFV17D yellow fever vaccine. CDR3s include the opening cysteine and the closing phenylalanine or tryptophan. The D gene is left open where the match is weak. Part of the rows lack a size; the others show once, few, many or a class for expanded clones.

abundance	v_gene	len	j_gene	d_gene	CDR3aa	CDR3nt
few	TRBV2	16	TRBJ2-5	TRBD2	CAKSPGLAGEQETQYF	TGTGCCAAATCACCGGGACTAGCGGGGGAACAAGAGACCCAGTACTTC
once	TRBV7-2	15	TRBJ2-7	TRBD2	CASSLGYSGKDEQYF	TGTGCCAGCAGCTTAGGGTACAGCGGGAAGGACGAGCAGTACTTC
-	TRBV18	16	TRBJ2-1	-	CASSPPLFGLEDEQFF	TGTGCCAGCTCACCACCGCTGTTCGGGCTTGAGGATGAGCAGTTCTTC
-	TRBV10-1	13	TRBJ2-2	-	CASRPAHTGELFF	TGCGCCAGCCGGCCGGCCCACACCGGGGAGCTGTTTTTT
-	TRBV14	16	TRBJ2-1	TRBD2	CASSHPTSSTAREQFF	TGTGCCAGCAGCCACCCGACTAGCTCAACCGCACGTGAGCAGTTCTTC
few	TRBV6-2/TRBV6-3	14	TRBJ2-1	TRBD2	CAGSGGSSYNEQFF	TGTGCCGGATCGGGGGGTAGCTCCTACAATGAGCAGTTCTTC
-	TRBV6-2/TRBV6-3	14	TRBJ2-1	TRBD2	CASTLANSYNEQFF	TGTGCCAGTACACTAGCGAACTCCTACAATGAGCAGTTCTTC
-	TRBV7-9	15	TRBJ1-5	TRBD1	CASSLAEGAGQPQHF	TGTGCCAGCAGCTTAGCGGAGGGGGCAGGTCAGCCCCAGCATTTT
-	TRBV5-1	16	TRBJ2-7	-	CASSSDSEASVSGQYF	TGCGCCAGCAGCTCGGACAGCGAAGCCTCAGTAAGCGGGCAGTACTTC
few	TRBV29-1	14	TRBJ2-3	TRBD2	CSVDASGRADTQYF	TGCAGCGTTGACGCTAGCGGGAGGGCAGATACGCAGTATTTT
few	TRBV30	12	TRBJ1-4	-	CAWSVRDEKLFF	TGTGCCTGGAGTGTACGGGATGAAAAACTGTTTTTT
few	TRBV6-5	18	TRBJ2-6	-	CASSYQGRTYSGANVLTF	TGTGCCAGCAGTTACCAGGGGCGGACCTACTCTGGGGCCAACGTCCTGACTTTC
many	TRBV28	15	TRBJ2-7	TRBD1	CASRLWTGGKYEQYF	TGTGCCAGCAGACTCTGGACAGGGGGAAAGTACGAGCAGTACTTC
-	TRBV9	12	TRBJ1-2	-	CASSRTGDGYTF	TGTGCCAGCAGCCGGACGGGGGACGGCTACACCTTC
-	TRBV5-1	16	TRBJ2-7	-	CASSSPRSGGRNEQYF	TGCGCCAGCAGCTCCCCCCGATCCGGGGGGCGGAACGAGCAGTACTTC
-	TRBV4-3	15	TRBJ2-1	-	CASSPIGLGLDEQFF	TGCGCCAGCAGCCCGATTGGCCTGGGACTGGATGAGCAGTTCTTC
few	TRBV20-1	15	TRBJ2-3	TRBD2	CSASGLAGSTDTQYF	TGCAGTGCTTCCGGACTAGCGGGAAGCACAGATACGCAGTATTTT
-	TRBV5-5	15	TRBJ2-5	-	CASSLFLTNQETQYF	TGTGCCAGCAGCTTGTTCTTGACAAACCAAGAGACCCAGTACTTC
few	TRBV7-8	14	TRBJ2-1	TRBD2	CASTQRESSNEQFF	TGTGCCAGCACCCAGCGGGAGTCATCCAATGAGCAGTTCTTC
few	TRBV10-3	15	TRBJ2-3	TRBD2	CATRTSGSITDTQYF	TGTGCCACCAGGACTAGCGGGAGCATCACAGATACGCAGTATTTT
few	TRBV14	16	TRBJ2-2	TRBD2	CASSQERLAATGELFF	TGTGCCAGCAGCCAAGAGAGACTAGCGGCCACCGGGGAGCTGTTTTTT
few	TRBV20-1	11	TRBJ2-7	-	CSATQRGEQYF	TGCAGTGCCACCCAACGGGGCGAGCAGTACTTC
-	TRBV7-8	12	TRBJ2-5	-	CASSFISETQYF	TGTGCCAGCAGCTTTATATCTGAGACCCAGTACTTC
few	TRBV24-1	12	TRBJ2-7	-	CATQGTAYEQYF	TGTGCCACCCAAGGTACGGCCTACGAGCAGTACTTC
-	TRBV29-1	12	TRBJ1-1	-	CSGREGGTEAFF	TGCAGCGGTCGGGAGGGGGGCACTGAAGCTTTCTTT
-	TRBV7-6	15	TRBJ2-3	-	CASSFLGASTDTQYF	TGTGCCAGCAGCTTTTTAGGAGCTAGCACAGATACGCAGTATTTT
many	TRBV5-1	13	TRBJ2-7	-	CASSLGAPYEQYF	TGCGCCAGCAGCCTCGGGGCCCCCTACGAGCAGTACTTC
few	TRBV5-1	18	TRBJ2-3	TRBD1	CASRSLLYRGASTDTQYF	TGCGCCAGCAGGTCTCTCCTTTACAGGGGCGCTAGCACAGATACGCAGTATTTT
few	TRBV4-3	16	TRBJ2-1	-	CASSQEALISANEQFF	TGCGCCAGCAGCCAAGAGGCACTAATCTCGGCCAATGAGCAGTTCTTC
-	TRBV10-3	13	TRBJ1-1	-	CAISEVMNTEAFF	TGTGCCATCAGTGAGGTAATGAACACTGAAGCTTTCTTT
few	TRBV7-9	14	TRBJ2-2	-	CASSRRMDTGELFF	TGTGCCAGCAGCCGCCGGATGGACACCGGGGAGCTGTTTTTT
many	TRBV6-6	11	TRBJ2-7	-	CASSAGYEQYF	TGTGCCAGCTCAGCAGGTTACGAGCAGTACTTC
-	TRBV2	12	TRBJ2-1	TRBD2	CAILLAYNEQFF	TGTGCCATCCTACTAGCGTACAATGAGCAGTTCTTC
-	TRBV14	14	TRBJ2-7	-	CASSPKVGFYEQYF	TGTGCCAGCAGCCCAAAGGTCGGGTTCTACGAGCAGTACTTC
-	TRBV18	16	TRBJ2-5	TRBD1	CASSATIGTAQETQYF	TGTGCCAGCTCAGCAACTATAGGGACAGCCCAAGAGACCCAGTACTTC
-	TRBV24-1	16	TRBJ2-3	TRBD2	CATSDLTSGSADTQYF	TGTGCCACCAGTGATTTAACTAGCGGGAGTGCAGATACGCAGTATTTT
-	TRBV4-3	15	TRBJ2-2	-	CASSQGTLNTGELFF	TGCGCCAGCAGCCAAGGGACTTTAAACACCGGGGAGCTGTTTTTT
-	TRBV20-1	14	TRBJ2-7	TRBD2	CSASRAGASYEQYF	TGCAGTGCCTCCCGGGCGGGAGCCAGCTACGAGCAGTACTTC
-	TRBV6-2/TRBV6-3	11	TRBJ2-1	-	CASKVRHEQFF	TGTGCCAGCAAGGTTAGACATGAGCAGTTCTTC
many	TRBV5-1	14	TRBJ2-3	TRBD1	CASSAGQGGDTQYF	TGCGCCAGCAGCGCGGGACAGGGGGGAGATACGCAGTATTTT
many	TRBV7-9	11	TRBJ1-3	-	CASSPGNTIYF	TGTGCCAGCAGCCCCGGAAACACCATATATTTT
few	TRBV7-2	15	TRBJ2-7	TRBD2	CASSFALAVTYEQYF	TGTGCCAGCAGCTTCGCACTAGCGGTGACCTACGAGCAGTACTTC
few	TRBV20-1	11	TRBJ1-5	-	CSGAGNQPQHF	TGCAGTGGAGCTGGCAATCAGCCCCAGCATTTT
-	TRBV12-3/TRBV12-4	14	TRBJ2-2	-	CASSLGSDTGELFF	TGTGCCAGCAGTTTAGGGTCGGACACCGGGGAGCTGTTTTTT
-	TRBV20-1	14	TRBJ2-3	TRBD2	CSARASGRTDTQYF	TGCAGTGCTAGGGCTAGCGGGAGGACAGATACGCAGTATTTT
-	TRBV7-9	17	TRBJ2-7	TRBD2	CASSSGTSGTHFYEQYF	TGTGCCAGCAGCTCAGGGACTAGCGGGACACATTTCTACGAGCAGTACTTC
few	TRBV10-1	14	TRBJ2-1	TRBD2	CASSFGGRDNEQFF	TGCGCCAGCAGTTTTGGTGGGAGGGACAATGAGCAGTTCTTC
few	TRBV6-5	14	TRBJ1-2	-	CASSYSTLYYGYTF	TGTGCCAGCAGTTACTCGACGCTGTACTATGGCTACACCTTC
-	TRBV2	14	TRBJ1-4	TRBD1	CASNGQALSGRLFF	TGTGCCAGCAATGGACAGGCTTTGAGCGGAAGACTGTTTTTT
-	TRBV7-6	21	TRBJ2-5	TRBD2	CASIVRSLGSSGSFVGETQYF	TGTGCCAGCATCGTCCGGTCACTGGGGTCCAGCGGGAGTTTTGTTGGAGAGACCCAGTACTTC
-	TRBV5-4	17	TRBJ2-3	-	CASSWGLANSHTDTQYF	TGTGCCAGCAGCTGGGGGCTAGCGAATTCTCACACAGATACGCAGTATTTT
-	TRBV5-1	15	TRBJ2-1	TRBD1	CASSRQGTGYNEQFF	TGCGCCAGCAGCCGACAGGGTACGGGATACAATGAGCAGTTCTTC
-	TRBV6-1	13	TRBJ1-2	-	CASSEDGDYGHTF	TGTGCCAGCAGTGAGGACGGAGACTATGGCCACACCTTC
-	TRBV20-1	14	TRBJ2-5	-	CSARSREVVRAQYF	TGCAGTGCTAGGTCGAGGGAGGTCGTAAGGGCCCAGTACTTC
-	TRBV27	15	TRBJ2-1	-	CASGRRVSSYNEQFF	TGTGCCAGCGGCCGAAGGGTAAGCTCCTACAATGAGCAGTTCTTC